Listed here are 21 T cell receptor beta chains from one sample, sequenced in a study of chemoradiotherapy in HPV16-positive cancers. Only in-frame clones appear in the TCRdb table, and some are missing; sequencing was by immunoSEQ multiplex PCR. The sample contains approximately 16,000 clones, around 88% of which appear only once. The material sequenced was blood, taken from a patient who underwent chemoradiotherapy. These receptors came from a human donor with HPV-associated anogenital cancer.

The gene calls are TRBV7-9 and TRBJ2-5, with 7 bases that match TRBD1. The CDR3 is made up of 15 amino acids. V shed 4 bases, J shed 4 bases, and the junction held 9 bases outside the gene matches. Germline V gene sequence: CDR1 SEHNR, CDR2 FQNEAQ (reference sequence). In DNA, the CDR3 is TGTGCCAGCAGCTCATCGACAGGGAAAGGAGAGACCCAGTACTTC. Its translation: CASSSSTGKGETQYF.

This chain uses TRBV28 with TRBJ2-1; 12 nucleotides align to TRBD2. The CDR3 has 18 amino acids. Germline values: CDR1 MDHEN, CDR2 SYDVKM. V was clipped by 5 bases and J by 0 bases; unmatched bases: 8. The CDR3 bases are TGTGCCAGCAGTGGACTAGCGGGACCGGGTGGCTCCTACAATGAGCAGTTCTTC. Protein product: CASSGLAGPGGSYNEQFF.

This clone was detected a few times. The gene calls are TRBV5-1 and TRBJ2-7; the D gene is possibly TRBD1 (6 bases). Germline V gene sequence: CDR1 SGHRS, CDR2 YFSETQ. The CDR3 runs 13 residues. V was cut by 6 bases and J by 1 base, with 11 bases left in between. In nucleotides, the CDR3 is TGCGCCAGCACCGACGACAGGTCCTACGAGCAGTACTTC. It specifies CASTDDRSYEQYF.

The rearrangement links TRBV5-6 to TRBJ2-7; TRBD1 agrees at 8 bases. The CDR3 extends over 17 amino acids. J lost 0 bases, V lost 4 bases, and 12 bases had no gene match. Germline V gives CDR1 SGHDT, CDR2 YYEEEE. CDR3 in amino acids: CASSLRTGIRVSYEQYF. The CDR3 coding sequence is TGTGCCAGCAGCCTTCGGACAGGGATCCGTGTCTCCTACGAGCAGTACTTC.

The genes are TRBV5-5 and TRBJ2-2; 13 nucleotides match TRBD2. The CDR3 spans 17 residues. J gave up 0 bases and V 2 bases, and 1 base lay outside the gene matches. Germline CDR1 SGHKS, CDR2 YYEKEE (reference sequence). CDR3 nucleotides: TGTGCCAGCAGCTTAGGACTAGCGGGAGCGAACACCGGGGAGCTGTTTTTT. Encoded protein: CASSLGLAGANTGELFF.

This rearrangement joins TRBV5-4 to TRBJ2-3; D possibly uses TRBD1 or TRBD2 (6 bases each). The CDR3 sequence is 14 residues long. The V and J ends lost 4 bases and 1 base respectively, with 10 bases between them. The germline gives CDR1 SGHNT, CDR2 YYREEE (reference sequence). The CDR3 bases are TGTGCCAGCAGCCTGGAGGGGGGCACAGATACGCAGTATTTT. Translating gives CASSLEGGTDTQYF.

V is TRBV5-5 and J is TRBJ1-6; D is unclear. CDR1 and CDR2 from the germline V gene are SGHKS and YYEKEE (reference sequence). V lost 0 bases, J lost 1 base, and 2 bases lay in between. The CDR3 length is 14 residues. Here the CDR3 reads CASSLGSYNSPLHF. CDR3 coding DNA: TGTGCCAGCAGCTTGGGATCCTATAATTCACCCCTCCACTTT.

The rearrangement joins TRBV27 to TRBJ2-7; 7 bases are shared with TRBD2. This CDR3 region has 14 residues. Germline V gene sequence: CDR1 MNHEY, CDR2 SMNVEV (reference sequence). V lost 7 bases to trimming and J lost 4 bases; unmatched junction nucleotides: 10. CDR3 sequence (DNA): TGTGCCAGCAACGTCGGTGGCGGGAGTTACGAGCAGTACTTC. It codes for CASNVGGGSYEQYF.

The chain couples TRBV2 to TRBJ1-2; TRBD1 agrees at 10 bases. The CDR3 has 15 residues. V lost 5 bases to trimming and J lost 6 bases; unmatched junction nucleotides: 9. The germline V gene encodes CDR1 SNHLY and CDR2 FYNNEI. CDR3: CASSTLKGQGHGYTF. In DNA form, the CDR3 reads TGTGCCAGCAGTACGCTTAAGGGACAGGGGCATGGCTACACCTTC.

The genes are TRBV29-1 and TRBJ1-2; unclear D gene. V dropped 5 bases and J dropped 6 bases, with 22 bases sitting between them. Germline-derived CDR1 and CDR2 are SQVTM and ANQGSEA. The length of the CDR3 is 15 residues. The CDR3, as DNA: TGCAGCGTTTGGGCCGAGCGGAAACCTGGGGATGGCTACACCTTC. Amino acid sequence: CSVWAERKPGDGYTF.

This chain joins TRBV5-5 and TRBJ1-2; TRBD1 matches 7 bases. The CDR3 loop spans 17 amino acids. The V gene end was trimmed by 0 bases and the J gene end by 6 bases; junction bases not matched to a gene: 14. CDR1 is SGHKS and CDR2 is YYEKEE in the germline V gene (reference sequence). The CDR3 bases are TGTGCCAGCAGCTTGGAACCTAACAGGGGCGGGGTGGATGGCTACACCTTC. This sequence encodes CASSLEPNRGGVDGYTF.

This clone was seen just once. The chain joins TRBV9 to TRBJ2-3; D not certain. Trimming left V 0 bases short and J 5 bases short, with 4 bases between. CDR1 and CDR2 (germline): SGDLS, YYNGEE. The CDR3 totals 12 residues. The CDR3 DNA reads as TGTGCCAGCAGCGTAGGGTTAGATACGCAGTATTTT. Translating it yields CASSVGLDTQYF.

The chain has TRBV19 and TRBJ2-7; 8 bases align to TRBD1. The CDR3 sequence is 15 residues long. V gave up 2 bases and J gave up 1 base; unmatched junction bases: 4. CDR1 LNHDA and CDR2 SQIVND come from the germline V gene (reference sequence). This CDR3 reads CASSITGGNSYEQYF. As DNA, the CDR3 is TGTGCCAGTAGTATAACAGGGGGTAATTCCTACGAGCAGTACTTC. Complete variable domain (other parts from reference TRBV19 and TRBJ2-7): DGGITQSPKYLFRKEGQNVTLSCEQNLNHDAMYWYRQDPGQGLRLIYYSQIVNDFQKGDIAEGYSVSREKKESFPLTVTSAQKNPTAFYLCASSITGGNSYEQYFGPGTRLTVT.

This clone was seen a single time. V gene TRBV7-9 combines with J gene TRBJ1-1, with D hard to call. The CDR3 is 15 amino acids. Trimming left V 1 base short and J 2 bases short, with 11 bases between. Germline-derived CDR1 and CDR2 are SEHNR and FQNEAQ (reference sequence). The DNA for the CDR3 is TGTGCCAGCAGCTTAGACAGAGGGTCCAACACTGAAGCTTTCTTT. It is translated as CASSLDRGSNTEAFF.

Here the CDR3 reads CASKLQGARNEQYF. Here the CDR3 DNA reads TGTGCCAGCAAGTTACAGGGGGCGCGAAACGAGCAGTACTTC. The chain employs TRBV27 and TRBJ2-7, with TRBD1 matching 9 bases. CDR1 is MNHEY and CDR2 is SMNVEV in the germline V gene (reference sequence). Losses at the gene ends were 7 bases for V and 5 bases for J; bases not matched to a gene: 9. The CDR3 extends over 14 amino acids.

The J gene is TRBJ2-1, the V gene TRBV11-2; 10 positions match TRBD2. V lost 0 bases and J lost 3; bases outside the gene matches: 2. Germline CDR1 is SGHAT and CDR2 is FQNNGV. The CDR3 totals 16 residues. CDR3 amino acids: CASSLDGLADYNEQFF. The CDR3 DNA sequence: TGTGCCAGCAGCTTAGATGGACTAGCGGACTACAATGAGCAGTTCTTC.

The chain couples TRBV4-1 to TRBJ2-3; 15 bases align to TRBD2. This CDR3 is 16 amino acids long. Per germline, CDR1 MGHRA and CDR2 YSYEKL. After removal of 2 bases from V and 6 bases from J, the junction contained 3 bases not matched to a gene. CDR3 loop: CASSQPGLAGGDTQYF. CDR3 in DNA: TGCGCCAGCAGCCAACCCGGACTAGCGGGAGGGGATACGCAGTATTTT.

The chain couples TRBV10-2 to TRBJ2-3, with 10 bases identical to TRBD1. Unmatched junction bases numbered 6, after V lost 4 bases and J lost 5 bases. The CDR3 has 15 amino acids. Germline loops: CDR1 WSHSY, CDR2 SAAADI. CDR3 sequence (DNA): TGCGCCAGCAGTGCCGACAGGGGGCGAGTAGATACGCAGTATTTT. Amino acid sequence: CASSADRGRVDTQYF.

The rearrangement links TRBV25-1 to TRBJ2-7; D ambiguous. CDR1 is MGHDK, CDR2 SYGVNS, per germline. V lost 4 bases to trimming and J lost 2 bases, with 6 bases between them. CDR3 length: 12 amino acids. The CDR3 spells CASSAGTYEQYF. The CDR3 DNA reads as TGTGCCAGCAGTGCAGGCACCTACGAGCAGTACTTC.

DNA for the CDR3: TGTGCCTGGAGGGGGAGGGGAGGGCAGCCCCAGCATTTT. Translating it yields CAWRGRGGQPQHF. This chain uses TRBV30 with TRBJ1-5; a possible D gene is TRBD1 (5 bases). CDR3 length: 13 amino acids. CDR1 is GTSNPN, CDR2 SVGIG, per germline (reference sequence). V was pared by 3 bases and J by 7 bases, with 13 bases between.

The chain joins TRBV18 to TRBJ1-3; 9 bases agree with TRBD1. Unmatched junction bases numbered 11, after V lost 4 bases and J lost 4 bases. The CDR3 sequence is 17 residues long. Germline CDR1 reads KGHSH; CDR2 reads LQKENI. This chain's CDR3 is CASSLSGQGVSGNTIYF. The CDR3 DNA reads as TGTGCCAGCTCACTATCGGGACAGGGAGTCTCCGGAAACACCATATATTTT.